This T cell receptor beta chain was profiled in a study of T cell repertoires in cytomegalovirus infection. Turning to the study itself: It was the public TCR beta signatures that indicated both CMV infection and matching HLA type.

One entry per CDR3 protein results from TCRdb running MiXCR on the reads. The sample holds 570,000 or so distinct CDR3 sequences, around two fifths seen once. The CDR3 extends over 17 amino acids. The V end lost 4 bases, the J end lost 1 base, and 20 bases lay between the germline ends. Per the germline V gene, CDR1 is SGHTA and CDR2 is FQGNSA. This clonotype appeared many times. Its cognate antigen is unknown. The sequencing used cultured PBMCs, collected from culture after CMV antigen stimulation. The rearrangement uses TRBV7-2 and TRBJ2-7; D possibly uses TRBD1 or TRBD2 (6 bases each). This sequence originates from a human donor in good health (CMV status not recorded). Some clones in this sample may be carry-over from other donors' samples. The CDR3 coding sequence is TGTGCCAGCAGCTCCCCACCGGGGGCAGGGGCGTCCTACGAGCAGTACTTC. Translating it yields CASSSPPGAGASYEQYF. Looking up the rest from reference TRBV7-2 and TRBJ2-7 gives the full variable domain: GAGVSQSPSNKVTEKGKDVELRCDPISGHTALYWYRQSLGQGLEFLIYFQGNSAPDKSGLPSDRFSAERTGGSVSTLTIQRTQQEDSAVYLCASSSPPGAGASYEQYFGPGTRLTVT.